The clone carrying this TCR beta chain was counted once. The data originate from a study of tumor T cells in aggressive B-cell lymphoma. Trimming removed 3 bases from V and 5 bases from J, with 11 bases in between. Germline lookup yields CDR1 SNHLY and CDR2 FYNNEI. This CDR3 spans 14 amino acids. The repertoire was sequenced with immunoSEQ multiplex PCR; TCRdb's copy has only in-frame clones and lacks some. The sample carries some 2,000 clones, around 94% recorded once. This sequence originates from an adult with diffuse large B cell lymphoma. The gene calls are TRBV2 and TRBJ1-3; maybe TRBD1 (5 bases). Material: tumor tissue. CDR3 region: CASSDPGLRNTIYF. CDR3 nucleotides: TGTGCCAGCAGTGATCCAGGGCTACGAAACACCATATATTTT.